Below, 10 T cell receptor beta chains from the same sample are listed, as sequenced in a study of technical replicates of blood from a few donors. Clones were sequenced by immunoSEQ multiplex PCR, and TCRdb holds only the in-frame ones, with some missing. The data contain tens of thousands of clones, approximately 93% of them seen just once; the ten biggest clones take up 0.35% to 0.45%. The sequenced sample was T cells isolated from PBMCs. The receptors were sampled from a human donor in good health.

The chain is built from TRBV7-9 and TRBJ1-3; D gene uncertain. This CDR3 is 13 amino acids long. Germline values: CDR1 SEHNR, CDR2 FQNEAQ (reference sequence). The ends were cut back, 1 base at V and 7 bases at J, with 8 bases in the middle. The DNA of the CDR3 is TGTGCCAGCAGCTTAGGGCAGAGGAACACCATATATTTT. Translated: CASSLGQRNTIYF.

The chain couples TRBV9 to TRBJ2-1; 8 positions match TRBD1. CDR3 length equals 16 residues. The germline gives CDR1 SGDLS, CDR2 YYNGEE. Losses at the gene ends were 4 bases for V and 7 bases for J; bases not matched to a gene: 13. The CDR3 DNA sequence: TGTGCCAGCAGCCCGATCGGACAGGGAGAAAGGAATGAGCAGTTCTTC. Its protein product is CASSPIGQGERNEQFF.

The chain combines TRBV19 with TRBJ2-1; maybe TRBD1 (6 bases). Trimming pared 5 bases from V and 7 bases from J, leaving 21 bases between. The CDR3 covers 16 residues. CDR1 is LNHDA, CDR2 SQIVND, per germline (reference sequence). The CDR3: CASSPVMGALKNEQFF. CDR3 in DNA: TGTGCCAGTAGTCCAGTGATGGGGGCTCTGAAAAATGAGCAGTTCTTC.

As DNA, the CDR3 is TGTGCCAGCAGCTTAAATGATGGACTCGTCTACGAGCAGTACTTC. Protein sequence: CASSLNDGLVYEQYF. This chain joins TRBV7-3 and TRBJ2-7; TRBD2 is a possible D gene (5 bases). The CDR3 length is 15 residues. CDR1 and CDR2 (germline): SGHTA, FQGTGA. Trimming pared 1 base from V and 3 bases from J, leaving 13 bases between.

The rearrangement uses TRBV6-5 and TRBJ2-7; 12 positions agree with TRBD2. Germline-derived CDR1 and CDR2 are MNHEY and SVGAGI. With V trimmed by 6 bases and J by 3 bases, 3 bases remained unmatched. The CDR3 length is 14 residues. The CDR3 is CASRGLAGSYEQYF. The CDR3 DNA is TGTGCCAGCAGAGGACTAGCGGGGAGCTACGAGCAGTACTTC.

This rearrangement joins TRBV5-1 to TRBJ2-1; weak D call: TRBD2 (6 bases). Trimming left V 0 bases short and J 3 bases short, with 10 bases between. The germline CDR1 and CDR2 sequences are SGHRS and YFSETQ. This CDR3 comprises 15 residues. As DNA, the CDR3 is TGCGCCAGCAGCTTGGGAGGGACTCTCTACAATGAGCAGTTCTTC. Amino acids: CASSLGGTLYNEQFF.

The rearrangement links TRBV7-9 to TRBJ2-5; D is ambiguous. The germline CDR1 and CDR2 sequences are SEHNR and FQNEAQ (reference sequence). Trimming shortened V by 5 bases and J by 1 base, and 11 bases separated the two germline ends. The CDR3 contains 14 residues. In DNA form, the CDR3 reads TGTGCCAGCAGCCTATCCTACTTCCAAGAGACCCAGTACTTC. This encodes CASSLSYFQETQYF.

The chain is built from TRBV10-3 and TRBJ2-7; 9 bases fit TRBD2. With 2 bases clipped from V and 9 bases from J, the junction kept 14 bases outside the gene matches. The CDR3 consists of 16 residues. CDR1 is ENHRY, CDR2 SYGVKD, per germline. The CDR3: CAISEGTVRAGGRQYF. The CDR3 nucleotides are TGTGCCATCAGTGAGGGGACGGTCCGAGCGGGAGGCAGGCAGTACTTC.

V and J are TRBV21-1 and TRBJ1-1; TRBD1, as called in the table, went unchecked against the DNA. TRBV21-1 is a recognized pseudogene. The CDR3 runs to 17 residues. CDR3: CASSKGPPGQGHTEAFF. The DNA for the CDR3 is TGTGCCAGCAGCAAAGGGCCTCCGGGACAGGGGCACACTGAAGCTTTCTTT.

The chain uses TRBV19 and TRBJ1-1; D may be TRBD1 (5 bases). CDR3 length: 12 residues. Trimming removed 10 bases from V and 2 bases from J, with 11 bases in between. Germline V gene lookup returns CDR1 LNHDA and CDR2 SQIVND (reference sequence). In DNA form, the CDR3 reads TGTGCCACGCGGGACGGCAACACTGAAGCTTTCTTT. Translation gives CATRDGNTEAFF. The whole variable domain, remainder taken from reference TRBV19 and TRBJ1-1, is DGGITQSPKYLFRKEGQNVTLSCEQNLNHDAMYWYRQDPGQGLRLIYYSQIVNDFQKGDIAEGYSVSREKKESFPLTVTSAQKNPTAFYLCATRDGNTEAFFGQGTRLTVV.